This T cell receptor beta chain was identified in a study of T cell clusters in autoimmune cytopenias. General study findings and limits: Exclusive TRB clusters were around 3-fold more numerous in healthy donors than in active autoimmune hepatitis. No experiment has yet validated the function of the T cell clusters defined in silico.

The germline CDR1 and CDR2 sequences are SQVTM and ANQGSEA. The CDR3 is 13 residues long. TRB amplification used roughly 250 ng of peripheral blood genomic DNA. Of note for this clonotype: Antigen: not known.

TRB rearrangements were amplified by touch-down multiplex PCR with mixed TRB-A/B primers. From its re-call of the multiplex PCR reads, TCRdb lists each CDR3 protein once, without DNA. The table lists a few thousand distinct CDR3 sequences. Sequencing was performed on peripheral blood. This sequence was found in a human donor with an autoimmune cytopenia or autoimmune hepatitis (not recorded which). The chain joins TRBV29-1 to TRBJ2-5; the D gene TCRdb calls, TRBD1, cannot be checked with no DNA. The CDR3: CSVAGTGGETQYF.